What follows are 6 T cell receptor beta chains derived from one specimen sequenced in a study of control samples from healthy donors and cancer patients. Measured with immunoSEQ multiplex PCR; TCRdb has only the in-frame clones, and not every one. Of about 28,000 clones in the sample, about nine tenths are singletons; the top ten hold more than 10%. What was sequenced was PBMCs. The receptor source for this set is a middle-aged man with lung cancer.

This sequence joins TRBV18 and TRBJ1-1; D not resolved. The CDR3 is 14 residues long. The germline gives CDR1 KGHSH, CDR2 LQKENI. The V and J ends lost 4 bases and 1 base respectively, with 10 bases between them. This CDR3 reads CASSLRTENTEAFF. CDR3 bases: TGTGCCAGCTCACTAAGAACAGAGAACACTGAAGCTTTCTTT.

This clone was picked up one time. V is TRBV29-1 and J is TRBJ2-1; 7 bases are a match to TRBD1. The germline V gene has CDR1 SQVTM and CDR2 ANQGSEA. CDR3 size: 15 residues. Germline trimming cut 8 bases from V and 4 bases from J; bases unmatched to any gene: 14. Written as DNA, the CDR3 is TGCAGCTCAACCCGGCCCGGACAGGAATACAATGAGCAGTTCTTC. Protein sequence: CSSTRPGQEYNEQFF.

This clone was seen a single time. This sequence joins TRBV9 and TRBJ2-3, with D maybe TRBD1 (6 bases). Germline V gives CDR1 SGDLS, CDR2 YYNGEE. The CDR3 runs to 15 residues. Trimming stripped 4 bases from V and 5 bases from J, with 17 bases between. The CDR3 DNA follows: TGTGCCAGCAGCCCCGAACAGGGAAGGATAGATACGCAGTATTTT. This gives the protein CASSPEQGRIDTQYF.

The CDR3 sequence is CASSIPHSDGYTF. The CDR3, as DNA: TGTGCCAGTAGTATACCCCACAGCGATGGCTACACCTTC. V and J are TRBV19 and TRBJ1-2, with D hard to call. Trimming pared 2 bases from V and 6 bases from J, leaving 10 bases between. The CDR3 length is 13 residues. Germline V CDR1 and CDR2: LNHDA, SQIVND (reference sequence).

The CDR3 sequence is CASSDSRARAEDGGSPLHF. The CDR3, as DNA: TGTGCCAGCAGCGATTCCAGGGCCCGGGCCGAAGACGGGGGTTCACCCCTCCACTTT. The rearrangement uses TRBV3-1 (or the pseudogene TRBV3-2) and TRBJ1-6; weak D call: TRBD1 (5 bases). Germline CDR1 and CDR2: LGHDT and YNNKEL (reference sequence). V lost 5 bases to trimming and J lost 9 bases, with 29 bases between them. The CDR3 consists of 19 residues.

The V call is TRBV5-1, the J call TRBJ1-5, with 10 bases identical to TRBD1. Germline V gene lookup returns CDR1 SGHRS and CDR2 YFSETQ. The CDR3 has 14 residues. Trimming cost V 0 bases and J 7 bases; bases outside gene matches: 1. In nucleotides, the CDR3 is TGCGCCAGCAGCTTGGGGGACAGGGGCCAGCCCCAGCATTTT. It encodes CASSLGDRGQPQHF. Full variable domain (remainder filled in from reference TRBV5-1 and TRBJ1-5): KAGVTQTPRYLIKTRGQQVTLSCSPISGHRSVSWYQQTPGQGLQFLFEYFSETQRNKGNFPGRFSGRQFSNSRSEMNVSTLELGDSALYLCASSLGDRGQPQHFGDGTRLSIL.